This T cell receptor (beta chain) was recovered during a study of beta chain features in type 1 diabetes. Notes on the study in general: Amplification by PCR could prefer shorter templates, with the same effect in patients and controls. Because the template was cDNA, high-expressing cells might be over-represented. Comparison showed that naive, central memory and Treg TCRB repertoires appeared more similar among patients than among healthy donors.

There are a few counts of this clone. Antigen unknown. Every donor provided one heparinised blood draw, which averaged approximately 100 mL. V gave up 5 bases and J gave up 2 bases; unmatched junction bases: 6. Looked up from germline, CDR1 is SEHNR and CDR2 is FQNEAQ (reference sequence). This CDR3 spans 15 amino acids. Reverse transcribing all isolated RNA meant expressed TCRB transcripts were sequenced. This table comes from immunoSEQ multiplex PCR, and its TCRdb copy is limited to in-frame clones, with some not included. The table records approximately 150,000 clones, about 9.1% of them present only once.

Sequences were obtained from central memory CD4+ T cells from blood. The TCR sequence derives from a woman aged 18-29 years in good health. The rearrangement links TRBV7-9 to TRBJ2-3, with 8 bases aligning to TRBD1. The CDR3, as DNA: TGTGCCAGCAGCCGACAGGGGACACTCACAGATACGCAGTATTTT. It yields the protein CASSRQGTLTDTQYF.